This T cell receptor (beta chain) was sequenced for a study of shared clonotypes between healthy human individuals. V was shortened by 4 bases and J by 6 bases, with 17 bases between the two germline ends. CDR1 and CDR2 from the germline V gene are SGHNT and YYREEE (reference sequence). The CDR3 length is 14 residues. All the donors were Caucasian adults who lived in Nashville, Tennessee. From CD4+ cells came CD45RA+ naive and CD45RA-negative memory subsets. The repertoire was sequenced with immunoSEQ multiplex PCR; TCRdb's copy has only in-frame clones and lacks some. The table includes about 2.4 million clones, approximately 93% detected once.

The sample taken for sequencing was naive CD4+ T cells from PBMCs. Subset noted: CD45RA+ positively selected. The V and J genes are TRBV5-4 and TRBJ2-7; either TRBD1 or TRBD2 may supply D (5 bases each). This TCR was sampled from a man younger than 35 in good health. Some clones in this sample may be carry-over from other donors' samples. CDR3 sequence reads: CASSPPGPRGEQYF. The DNA for the CDR3 is TGTGCCAGCAGCCCGCCGGGGCCTCGAGGCGAGCAGTACTTC.